This passage covers 23 T cell receptor beta chains from one sample sequenced in a study of human T cells and chemical hapten exposure. TCRdb fed the RACE reads into MiXCR, producing one record per CDR3 protein. The data show under 300,000 distinct CDR3 sequences, 7.5% to 8% seen once. Regarding time point: pre-sensitization, week 0. Treatment given: therapeutic diphenylcyclopropenone sensitization with weekly scalp DPC. Sequencing used whole blood, obtained in connection with sensitization to the hapten diphenylcyclopropenone (DPC). The receptors come from a young man with alopecia areata. Some clones in this sample may be carry-over from other donors' samples.

The rearrangement joins TRBV5-6 to TRBJ1-1, with 8 bases fitting TRBD1. The trim removed 4 bases at V and 5 bases at J, leaving 4 bases unmatched. The CDR3 is 13 residues long. Germline V gene lookup returns CDR1 SGHDT and CDR2 YYEEEE. The CDR3 region has the DNA TGTGCCAGCAGCATTGGACAGGGTACTGAAGCTTTCTTT. Encoded protein: CASSIGQGTEAFF.

V is TRBV20-1 and J is TRBJ2-1; no clear D gene. This CDR3 spans 13 amino acids. V was clipped by 3 bases and J by 1 base, with 7 bases between them. Germline V gene lookup returns CDR1 DFQATT and CDR2 SNEGSKA (reference sequence). CDR3 in amino acids: CSARDFSYNEQFF. The CDR3 DNA sequence: TGCAGTGCTAGGGATTTTTCCTACAATGAGCAGTTCTTC.

This clonotype was detected a few times. This chain uses TRBV20-1 with TRBJ1-1; no clear D gene. This CDR3 is built from 13 residues. Germline V gene data show CDR1 as DFQATT and CDR2 as SNEGSKA (reference sequence). V was clipped by 7 bases and J by 7 bases, with 19 bases between them. The CDR3 sequence is CSGARRTEFEAFF. The CDR3 region has the DNA TGCAGTGGTGCCCGCCGGACCGAATTTGAAGCTTTCTTT.

This rearrangement joins TRBV4-3 to TRBJ2-5, with D possibly being TRBD1 or TRBD2 (5 bases each). Germline V lookup: CDR1 LGHNA, CDR2 YSLEER. With 0 bases removed from V and 0 bases from J, the gap between germline ends came to 14 bases. The CDR3 loop spans 17 amino acids. CDR3: CASSQDVGVGYQETQYF. The CDR3 region has the DNA TGCGCCAGCAGCCAAGATGTGGGGGTGGGGTACCAAGAGACCCAGTACTTC.

This clonotype was seen a few times. For the CDR3, the DNA is TGTGCCAGCAGCACCGGACAGCCCTACGAGCAGTACGTC. This translates into CASSTGQPYEQYV. This chain links TRBV9 with TRBJ2-7; possibly TRBD1 for D (6 bases). The ends were cut back, 4 bases at V and 2 bases at J, with 10 bases in the middle. CDR1 is SGDLS, CDR2 YYNGEE, per germline. There are 13 residues in the CDR3.

This clonotype appeared a few times. The rearrangement links TRBV5-1 to TRBJ1-1, with a weak D call TRBD1 (5 bases). This CDR3 has 14 residues. CDR1 and CDR2 (germline): SGHRS, YFSETQ. Between the trimmed V and J ends, which lost 0 bases and 3 bases, there was a span of 9 bases. CDR3 bases: TGCGCCAGCAGCTTGGCTTGGGGGGACACTGAAGCTTTCTTT. Translated, it gives CASSLAWGDTEAFF.

This clonotype was observed a few times. The chain joins TRBV4-1 to TRBJ1-4, with no clear D. The V and J ends lost 1 base and 8 bases respectively, with 11 bases between them. This CDR3 comprises 14 residues. CDR1 and CDR2 from the germline V gene are MGHRA and YSYEKL. CDR3 loop: CASSQVISVEKLFF. The CDR3, as DNA: TGCGCCAGCAGCCAAGTAATCTCGGTCGAAAAACTGTTTTTT.

The chain links TRBV11-2 to TRBJ2-1; 8 bases map to TRBD2. The CDR3 spans 21 residues. Germline CDR1 SGHAT, CDR2 FQNNGV. Germline trimming cut 3 bases from V and 0 bases from J; bases unmatched to any gene: 19. The CDR3 reads CASSFVLRSGGRGGSYNEQFF. The CDR3 DNA follows: TGTGCCAGCAGCTTCGTGTTACGCAGCGGGGGAAGAGGCGGCTCCTACAATGAGCAGTTCTTC.

In the case of this clonotype: One junction end disagrees with the germline gene, perhaps due to a read error. This chain links TRBV10-3 with TRBJ2-5; tentatively, D is TRBD1 (6 bases). The CDR3 consists of 15 residues. Germline V lookup: CDR1 ENHRY, CDR2 SYGVKD. DNA of the CDR3: TGTGTCATCAGTGGCGCCAGGGGATTCCAAGAGACCCAGTACTTC. It encodes CVISGARGFQETQYF.

This clonotype showed up just a few times. The J gene is TRBJ2-1, the V gene TRBV20-1; D unclear. Germline CDR1 is DFQATT and CDR2 is SNEGSKA (reference sequence). The CDR3 contains 12 residues. Trimming left V 6 bases short and J 10 bases short, with 16 bases between. CDR3 amino acids: CSAPGPLLEQFF. Written as DNA, the CDR3 is TGCAGTGCCCCCGGGCCTCTATTGGAGCAGTTCTTC.

This clonotype occurred a few times. This chain links TRBV7-8 with TRBJ1-4; weak D call: TRBD1 (5 bases). V lost 3 bases to trimming and J lost 5 bases, with 10 bases between them. This CDR3 is built from 14 residues. Looked up from germline, CDR1 is SGHVS and CDR2 is FQNEAQ. CDR3 sequence: CASSLPGRNEKLFF. The DNA for the CDR3 is TGTGCCAGCAGCTTGCCGGGACGGAATGAAAAACTGTTTTTT. Full variable domain (outside the CDR3, taken from reference TRBV7-8 and TRBJ1-4): GAGVSQSPRYKVAKRGQDVALRCDPISGHVSLFWYQQALGQGPEFLTYFQNEAQLDKSGLPSDRFFAERPEGSVSTLKIQRTQQEDSAVYLCASSLPGRNEKLFFGSGTQLSVL.

The V call is TRBV5-1, the J call TRBJ2-6, with 12 nucleotides matching TRBD1. Per the germline V gene, CDR1 is SGHRS and CDR2 is YFSETQ. V lost 4 bases, J lost 0 bases, and 11 bases stayed unmatched. The CDR3 consists of 20 residues. CDR3 region: CASSPPGQGAEISGANVLTF. The CDR3 nucleotides read TGCGCCAGCAGCCCACCGGGACAGGGGGCCGAGATCTCTGGGGCCAACGTCCTGACTTTC.

This clonotype was found a few times. The chain recombines TRBV6-2 or TRBV6-3 with TRBJ2-1; 12 bases are shared with TRBD2. The CDR3 sequence is 19 residues long. The trim removed 2 bases at V and 0 bases at J, leaving 8 bases unmatched. CDR1 MNHEY and CDR2 SVGEGT come from the germline V gene. This CDR3 reads CASSYGLAGPESSYNEQFF. The DNA of the CDR3 is TGTGCCAGCAGTTACGGACTAGCGGGGCCCGAGAGCTCCTACAATGAGCAGTTCTTC.

This clonotype appeared a few times. This sequence joins TRBV6-5 and TRBJ1-6, with 7 bases matching TRBD1. The CDR3 spans 15 residues. Germline CDR1 and CDR2: MNHEY and SVGAGI. The junction had 10 bases not matched to a gene; V was cut back by 5 bases and J by 9 bases. The CDR3 sequence: CASSGQDSGVSPLHF. The CDR3, as DNA: TGTGCCAGCAGTGGACAGGACAGCGGAGTTTCACCCCTCCACTTT.

This chain joins TRBV10-3 and TRBJ2-2, with D possibly called TRBD1 or TRBD2 (5 bases each). Germline lookup yields CDR1 ENHRY and CDR2 SYGVKD. This CDR3 contains 14 residues. The germline V and J ends were trimmed by 7 bases and 0 bases, with 9 bases remaining between them. CDR3 nucleotide sequence: TGTGCCATCACGGGGACCGCGAACACCGGGGAGCTGTTTTTT. Amino acids: CAITGTANTGELFF.

This clonotype was recorded a few times. The CDR3 protein is CASSLLPTAPTYEQYV. The CDR3 region has the DNA TGTGCCAGCAGTTTATTGCCGACAGCACCTACCTACGAGCAGTACGTC. V is TRBV27 and J is TRBJ2-7; TRBD1 is a possible D gene (5 bases). The CDR3 consists of 16 residues. Germline CDR1 reads MNHEY; CDR2 reads SMNVEV (reference sequence). V was shortened by 1 base and J by 2 bases, with 15 bases between the two germline ends.

The V call is TRBV19, the J call TRBJ1-5, with 8 bases aligning to TRBD1. The trim removed 0 bases at V and 4 bases at J, leaving 2 bases unmatched. CDR3 length: 15 amino acids. Germline CDR1 is LNHDA and CDR2 is SQIVND (reference sequence). The CDR3 coding sequence is TGTGCCAGTAGTATAGATCAGGGGGCTAATCAGCCCCAGCATTTT. Its protein product is CASSIDQGANQPQHF.

The J gene is TRBJ2-2, the V gene TRBV12-3 or TRBV12-4; D possibly corresponds to TRBD2 (6 bases). This CDR3 has 15 amino acids. Trimming removed 1 base from V and 5 bases from J, with 11 bases in between. The CDR3 loop reads CASSLGQEGTGELFF. Written as DNA, the CDR3 is TGTGCCAGCAGTTTAGGGCAGGAGGGTACCGGGGAGCTGTTTTTT.

V is TRBV10-2 and J is TRBJ2-6; 7 positions match TRBD1. Germline lookup yields CDR1 WSHSY and CDR2 SAAADI. This CDR3 has 15 residues. J lost 2 bases, V lost 6 bases, and 4 bases had no gene match. The CDR3, as DNA: TGCGCCAGCAGCAGAACAGGGGCTGGGGCCAACGTCCTGACTTTC. It is translated as CASSRTGAGANVLTF.

This clonotype was detected a few times. The chain employs TRBV20-1 and TRBJ2-5; TRBD2 might be the D (6 bases). Germline CDR1 DFQATT, CDR2 SNEGSKA (reference sequence). The CDR3 extends over 14 amino acids. The V gene lost 4 bases and the J gene lost 5 bases, with 17 bases spanning the gap. The CDR3 sequence: CSATFRKGLETQYF. The CDR3, as DNA: TGCAGTGCTACCTTTCGCAAGGGACTGGAGACCCAGTACTTC.

About this clonotype: A much larger clone lies one base from this, so it may be a read error. This CDR3 reads CATSRGSGQSQHF. In DNA, the CDR3 is TGTGCCACCAGCAGGGGCTCCGGGCAGTCCCAGCATTTT. V and J are TRBV15 and TRBJ1-5, with D hard to call. Trimming stripped 3 bases from V and 11 bases from J, with 14 bases between. The length of the CDR3 is 13 residues. Per germline, CDR1 LNHNV and CDR2 YYDKDF (reference sequence).

A note on this clonotype: This may be a read error: a much more frequent sequence differs by one nucleotide. The V gene is TRBV4-1, the J gene TRBJ1-5; perhaps TRBD1 as D (6 bases). The germline CDR1 and CDR2 sequences are MGHRA and YSYEKL. This CDR3 spans 15 amino acids. V lost 3 bases and J lost 7, with 16 bases in between. The CDR3: CASSHDRPQGQPQHF. CDR3 bases: TGCGCCAGCAGCCACGACAGGCCCCAGGGCCAGCCCCAGCATTTT.

The chain combines TRBV13 with TRBJ2-4; weak D call: TRBD2 (6 bases). Per germline, CDR1 PRHDT and CDR2 FYEKMQ (reference sequence). The CDR3 runs 16 residues. The V gene lost 5 bases and the J gene lost 0 bases, with 14 bases spanning the gap. The CDR3 loop reads CASSPERGLAKNIQYF. The CDR3 DNA is TGTGCCAGCAGCCCAGAACGGGGGTTAGCCAAAAACATTCAGTACTTC.